Sequencing of this T cell receptor beta chain was carried out in a study of blood T cell repertoires in COVID-19. Study-wide background: Italy, Spain and the United States were the sources of the convalescent and acute COVID-19 samples.

The protocol was immunoSEQ multiplex PCR, while the TCRdb copy is restricted to in-frame clones and leaves out a portion. This sample has over 150,000 clones, with around 85% found just once. In its sample, this clone was seen a few times. The CDR3 is made up of 15 amino acids. V was pared by 5 bases and J by 3 bases, with 15 bases between. The germline V gene encodes CDR1 SGHTS and CDR2 YDEGEE. The TCR sequence derives from a man aged 55 to 69 with COVID-19, enrolled during active disease. J is TRBJ1-5 and V is TRBV5-8; D ambiguous. The sequenced material came from peripheral blood. The CDR3 spells CASRLGSGVNQPQHF. The CDR3 DNA reads as TGTGCCAGCAGACTAGGGTCCGGAGTCAATCAGCCCCAGCATTTT. Filled out from reference TRBV5-8 and TRBJ1-5, the complete variable domain reads EAGVTQSPTHLIKTRGQQATLRCSPISGHTSVYWYQQALGLGLQFLLWYDEGEERNRGNFPPRFSGRQFPNYSSELNVNALELEDSALYLCASRLGSGVNQPQHFGDGTRLSIL.